A single sample gave rise to the 8 T cell receptor beta chains below, sequenced in a study of persistence of HIV-infected CD4 T cells. These TCRs are of unknown antigen specificity. The immunoSEQ assay was version 4, run in survey mode. TCRdb's table, derived via immunoSEQ multiplex PCR, lists solely in-frame clones and lacks some. The data hold around 32,000 clones, with 60% to 75% observed a single time. Overlapping HIV-1 Gag 15-mer peptides at 1 ug per peptide per mL were used. Sorting selected CD4+ T cells upregulating both CD40 ligand and CD69. Sequenced here: CD4+ T cells sorted from PBMCs after approximately 18-hour stimulation, sampled from a patient who received antiretroviral therapy. The receptors stem from an adult man with HIV who was CMV-seropositive.

J is TRBJ2-7 and V is TRBV24-1; 12 nucleotides match TRBD2. Germline lookup yields CDR1 KGHDR and CDR2 SFDVKD. The CDR3 is 16 amino acids. The V gene end was trimmed by 4 bases and the J gene end by 0 bases; junction bases not matched to a gene: 3. CDR3 sequence reads: CATSDTSGGSSYEQYF. The CDR3 DNA sequence: TGTGCCACCAGTGACACTAGCGGGGGGAGCTCCTACGAGCAGTACTTC.

V and J are TRBV28 and TRBJ1-1; tentative D call: TRBD1 (5 bases). V was trimmed by 1 base and J by 3 bases, leaving 12 bases between them. The CDR3 extends over 15 amino acids. Germline CDR1 reads MDHEN; CDR2 reads SYDVKM. The CDR3, as DNA: TGTGCCAGCAGTTTATTCGGGAGGGGCGACACTGAAGCTTTCTTT. It yields the protein CASSLFGRGDTEAFF.

This chain uses TRBV2 with TRBJ1-2, with D possibly being TRBD1 (5 bases). This CDR3 contains 13 residues. V dropped 6 bases and J dropped 5 bases, with 13 bases sitting between them. Germline-derived CDR1 and CDR2 are SNHLY and FYNNEI. CDR3 coding DNA: TGTGCCAGCAGCCCGGGGGGGAAGTATGGCTACACCTTC. Translating gives CASSPGGKYGYTF.

The rearrangement uses TRBV9 and TRBJ2-1; 10 bases agree with TRBD2. With 0 bases clipped from V and 8 bases from J, the junction kept 5 bases outside the gene matches. Germline V gene sequence: CDR1 SGDLS, CDR2 YYNGEE. The CDR3 runs to 15 residues. The CDR3 protein is CASSVGGLASHEQFF. Here the CDR3 DNA reads TGTGCCAGCAGCGTAGGGGGACTAGCGAGTCATGAGCAGTTCTTC.

The J gene is TRBJ1-2, the V gene TRBV3-1 (or the pseudogene TRBV3-2), with 8 bases fitting TRBD1. The junction had 5 bases not matched to a gene; V was cut back by 0 bases and J by 5 bases. Looked up from germline, CDR1 is LGHDT and CDR2 is YNNKEL (reference sequence). The CDR3 loop spans 15 amino acids. The CDR3: CASSQDWTGTYGYTF. CDR3 bases: TGTGCCAGCAGCCAAGATTGGACAGGGACTTATGGCTACACCTTC.

This clone qualifies as medium-sized. V usage is TRBV2 and J usage is TRBJ1-5; 7 bases are shared with TRBD1. V lost 5 bases to trimming and J lost 7 bases; unmatched junction nucleotides: 5. The germline V gene encodes CDR1 SNHLY and CDR2 FYNNEI. CDR3 length equals 13 residues. CDR3 region: CASSPDRKQPQHF. The CDR3 DNA is TGTGCCAGCAGTCCGGACAGGAAGCAGCCCCAGCATTTT.

The chain couples TRBV6-5 to TRBJ2-7; D is perhaps TRBD1 or TRBD2 (5 bases each). The CDR3 is made up of 12 amino acids. CDR1 is MNHEY, CDR2 SVGAGI, per germline. V was cut by 6 bases and J by 3 bases, with 9 bases left in between. The CDR3 region is CASRGTGYEQYF. The DNA for the CDR3 is TGTGCCAGCAGAGGGACGGGCTACGAGCAGTACTTC.

V and J are TRBV6-1 and TRBJ1-5; D is unclear. Trimming cost V 1 base and J 0 bases, with 10 bases left between them. CDR3 length: 16 amino acids. The germline CDR1 and CDR2 sequences are MNHNS and SASEGT. Here the CDR3 reads CASSEEGTYSNQPQHF. For the CDR3, the DNA is TGTGCCAGCAGTGAAGAAGGAACTTATAGCAATCAGCCCCAGCATTTT.